A selection of T cell receptor beta chains follows, all from one sample in a study of T cells after yellow fever vaccination. One entry per CDR3 protein, called by TCRdb with MiXCR from the 5' RACE reads. The sample holds approximately 300,000 distinct CDR3 sequences; 8.5% to 9% are singletons and the top ten take roughly 18%. The sample was PBMCs, taken on the day of the first yellow fever vaccination. The receptors derive from a man between 18 and 29 years old who received the YFV17D yellow fever vaccine. The conserved cysteine and the conserved F or W are not part of the CDR3 here. The D gene is left open where the match is weak.

j_call: TRBJ2-7
d_call: TRBD1
v_call: TRBV12-5
cdr3_aa: ASGFPTGAYEQY

j_call: TRBJ2-7
d_call: NA
v_call: TRBV5-6
cdr3_aa: ASSPGPPSYEQY

j_call: TRBJ1-6
d_call: TRBD1
v_call: TRBV4-3
cdr3_aa: ASSPDGQGAGSYNSPLH

j_call: TRBJ1-1
d_call: TRBD1
v_call: TRBV20-1
cdr3_aa: IPGQANTEAF

j_call: TRBJ2-3
d_call: NA
v_call: TRBV12-3/TRBV12-4
cdr3_aa: ASSQPGLLSTDTQY

j_call: TRBJ2-3
d_call: NA
v_call: TRBV13
cdr3_aa: ASSLAGGITDTQY

j_call: TRBJ2-3
d_call: NA
v_call: TRBV9
cdr3_aa: ASSTMGARDTQY

j_call: TRBJ2-1
d_call: NA
v_call: TRBV6-5
cdr3_aa: ASSSIPLSGDSY

j_call: TRBJ1-1
d_call: NA
v_call: TRBV5-1
cdr3_aa: ASHPGGRLNTEAF

j_call: TRBJ2-3
d_call: TRBD2
v_call: TRBV12-3/TRBV12-4
cdr3_aa: ASGTSGGRNTDTQY

j_call: TRBJ2-1
d_call: TRBD2
v_call: TRBV12-3/TRBV12-4
cdr3_aa: ASTLRTSEQF

j_call: TRBJ2-3
d_call: NA
v_call: TRBV12-3/TRBV12-4
cdr3_aa: ASRSTRGTQY

j_call: TRBJ1-2
d_call: NA
v_call: TRBV4-1
cdr3_aa: ASSQDWAIDRTGSYT

j_call: TRBJ2-3
d_call: NA
v_call: TRBV10-3
cdr3_aa: AIRNGRDLTSTDTQY

j_call: TRBJ1-3
d_call: NA
v_call: TRBV7-6
cdr3_aa: ASSPGPNYAGNTIY

j_call: TRBJ2-2
d_call: NA
v_call: TRBV28
cdr3_aa: ASRKAELLTGELF

j_call: TRBJ2-5
d_call: TRBD1
v_call: TRBV5-1
cdr3_aa: ASTRDSQSETQY

j_call: TRBJ2-7
d_call: NA
v_call: TRBV5-1
cdr3_aa: ASSLARGLFDEQY

j_call: TRBJ1-1
d_call: NA
v_call: TRBV18
cdr3_aa: ASSPLGTSNTEAF

j_call: TRBJ1-5
d_call: NA
v_call: TRBV12-3/TRBV12-4
cdr3_aa: ASSFSNQPQH

j_call: TRBJ2-4
d_call: NA
v_call: TRBV6-5
cdr3_aa: ASSTGSIQY

j_call: TRBJ2-4
d_call: TRBD1
v_call: TRBV4-3
cdr3_aa: ASSPGRGRPKNIQY

j_call: TRBJ2-4
d_call: NA
v_call: TRBV12-3/TRBV12-4
cdr3_aa: ASSFQQRANIQY

j_call: TRBJ2-7
d_call: NA
v_call: TRBV7-9
cdr3_aa: ASSSSYGADTYYEQY

j_call: TRBJ1-1
d_call: NA
v_call: TRBV12-3/TRBV12-4
cdr3_aa: ASSLELGRGNTEAF

j_call: TRBJ1-4
d_call: NA
v_call: TRBV6-5
cdr3_aa: ASSYSGREKLF

j_call: TRBJ2-2
d_call: NA
v_call: TRBV2
cdr3_aa: ASSEVTVAGELF

j_call: TRBJ2-2
d_call: NA
v_call: TRBV19
cdr3_aa: ASSISGTGELF

j_call: TRBJ2-7
d_call: NA
v_call: TRBV6-4
cdr3_aa: AFKVGDLYEQY

j_call: TRBJ2-1
d_call: NA
v_call: TRBV6-6
cdr3_aa: ASRGGSYNEQF

j_call: TRBJ2-3
d_call: TRBD2
v_call: TRBV6-1
cdr3_aa: ASRTSGGREDTQY

j_call: TRBJ1-6
d_call: NA
v_call: TRBV9
cdr3_aa: ASSWGGKSNSPLH

j_call: TRBJ2-1
d_call: NA
v_call: TRBV5-5
cdr3_aa: ASSLARNGRYNEQF

j_call: TRBJ1-5
d_call: TRBD1
v_call: TRBV18
cdr3_aa: ASSSGTGGNPQH

j_call: TRBJ2-5
d_call: NA
v_call: TRBV5-1
cdr3_aa: ASSWAGGETQY

j_call: TRBJ2-5
d_call: NA
v_call: TRBV3-1
cdr3_aa: ASSQDLLGPTPGETQY

j_call: TRBJ2-5
d_call: NA
v_call: TRBV6-5
cdr3_aa: ASSYSTGRETQY

j_call: TRBJ2-4
d_call: NA
v_call: TRBV12-3/TRBV12-4
cdr3_aa: ASRMWGDVQY

j_call: TRBJ1-6
d_call: TRBD1
v_call: TRBV4-3
cdr3_aa: ASSNGQGNSPLH

j_call: TRBJ1-2
d_call: NA
v_call: TRBV5-1
cdr3_aa: ASGRDTAYGYT

j_call: TRBJ1-2
d_call: NA
v_call: TRBV4-2
cdr3_aa: ASSQVSANYGYT

j_call: TRBJ2-1
d_call: NA
v_call: TRBV5-1
cdr3_aa: ASSLGVLVRRNEQF

j_call: TRBJ2-3
d_call: NA
v_call: TRBV4-3
cdr3_aa: ASSQGLRTDTQY

j_call: TRBJ1-2
d_call: NA
v_call: TRBV5-5
cdr3_aa: ASSLPTTNYGYT

j_call: TRBJ1-2
d_call: NA
v_call: TRBV18
cdr3_aa: ASSVRDAYGYT

j_call: TRBJ2-3
d_call: TRBD1
v_call: TRBV20-1
cdr3_aa: SAEQGAGDTQY

j_call: TRBJ2-2
d_call: NA
v_call: TRBV7-9
cdr3_aa: ASSLEGGELF

j_call: TRBJ2-1
d_call: NA
v_call: TRBV11-2
cdr3_aa: ASSRISGWESSYNEQF

j_call: TRBJ2-5
d_call: NA
v_call: TRBV18
cdr3_aa: ASCLRGQETQY